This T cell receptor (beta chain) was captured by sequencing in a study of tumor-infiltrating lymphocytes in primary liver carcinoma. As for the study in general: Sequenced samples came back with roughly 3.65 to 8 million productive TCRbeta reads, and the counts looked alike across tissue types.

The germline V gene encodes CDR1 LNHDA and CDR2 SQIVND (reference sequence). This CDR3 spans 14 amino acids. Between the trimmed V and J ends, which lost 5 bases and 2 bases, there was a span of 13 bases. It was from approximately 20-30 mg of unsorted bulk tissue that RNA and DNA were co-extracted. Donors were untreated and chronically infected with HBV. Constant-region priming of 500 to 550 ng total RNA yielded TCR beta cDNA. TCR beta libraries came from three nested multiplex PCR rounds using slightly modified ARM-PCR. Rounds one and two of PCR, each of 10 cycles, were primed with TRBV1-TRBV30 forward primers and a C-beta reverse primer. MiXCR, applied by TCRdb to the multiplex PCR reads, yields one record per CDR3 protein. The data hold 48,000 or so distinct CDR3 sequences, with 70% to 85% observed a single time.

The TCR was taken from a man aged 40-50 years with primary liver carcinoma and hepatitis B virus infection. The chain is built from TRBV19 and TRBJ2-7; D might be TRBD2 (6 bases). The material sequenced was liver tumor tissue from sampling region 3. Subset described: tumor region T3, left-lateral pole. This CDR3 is CASSWDGGPYEQYF. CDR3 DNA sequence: TGTGCCAGTAGTTGGGACGGAGGGCCCTACGAGCAGTACTTC.